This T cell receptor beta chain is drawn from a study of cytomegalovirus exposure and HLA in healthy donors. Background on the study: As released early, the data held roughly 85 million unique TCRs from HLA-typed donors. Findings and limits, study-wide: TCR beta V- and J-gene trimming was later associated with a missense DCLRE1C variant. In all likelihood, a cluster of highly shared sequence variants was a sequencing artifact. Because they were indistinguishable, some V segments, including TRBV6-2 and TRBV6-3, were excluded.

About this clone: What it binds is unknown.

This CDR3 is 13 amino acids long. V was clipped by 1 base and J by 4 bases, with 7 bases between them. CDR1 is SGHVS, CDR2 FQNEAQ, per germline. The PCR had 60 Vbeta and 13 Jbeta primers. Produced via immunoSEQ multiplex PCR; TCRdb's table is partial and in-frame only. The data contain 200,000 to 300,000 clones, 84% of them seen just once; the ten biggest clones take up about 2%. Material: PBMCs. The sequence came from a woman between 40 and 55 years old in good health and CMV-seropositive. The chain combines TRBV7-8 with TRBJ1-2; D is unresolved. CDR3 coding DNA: TGTGCCAGCAGCTTAGGCCGGAGCTATGGCTACACCTTC. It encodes CASSLGRSYGYTF.